The text below deals with one T cell receptor (beta chain). Its antigen is unidentified. The donors gave bone marrow, and they were healthy. The sample belongs to a study of cytomegalovirus exposure and HLA in healthy donors. Study findings and constraints: Most TCR beta V segments were productive about 87% or about 30% of the time in an earlier analysis. The authors later found HLA-associated TCR beta chains more clonally expanded than equally common others.

With 60 Vbeta and 13 Jbeta primers, the PCR was carried out. Sequenced by immunoSEQ multiplex PCR; TCRdb stores in-frame clones only, minus some. The sample contains around 170,000 clones, approximately 78% of which appear only once. Germline-derived CDR1 and CDR2 are MGHDK and SYGVNS. The CDR3 has 13 residues. V lost 3 bases and J lost 7, with 13 bases in between. The TCR sequence derives from a woman aged 18-29 years in good health and CMV-seronegative. Sequenced input: PBMCs. The rearrangement uses TRBV25-1 and TRBJ2-7; possibly TRBD1 for D (5 bases). Here the CDR3 reads CASSELGAEEQYF. As DNA, the CDR3 is TGTGCCAGCAGTGAGTTAGGGGCGGAGGAGCAGTACTTC.